This T cell receptor (beta chain) was identified in a study of beta chain features in type 1 diabetes. TCRB transcripts that were expressed got sequenced, as all of the isolated RNA had been reverse transcribed. Profiled with immunoSEQ multiplex PCR; TCRdb holds only in-frame clones, not every one. The data show about half a million clones, around 30% seen once. The CDR3 spans 13 residues. Germline-derived CDR1 and CDR2 are GTSNPN and SVGIG (reference sequence). Trimming left V 3 bases short and J 4 bases short, with 12 bases between. This clone has just a few counts. The sequence was obtained from a man aged 18 to 29 in good health. The chain carries TRBV30 and TRBJ1-2; D is possibly TRBD1 (5 bases). What was sequenced was naive CD4+ T cells from blood. DNA for the CDR3: TGTGCCTGGAGCAGTAGGGGTGGCTATGGCTACACCTTC. Protein: CAWSSRGGYGYTF.